The TCR beta chain described here comes from a study of Ad26.COV2.S vaccination and SARS-CoV-2 variants. Points from the study as a whole: The study found higher spike-specific TCR breadth in vaccine than placebo recipients.

TCRdb's table, derived via immunoSEQ multiplex PCR, lists solely in-frame clones and lacks some. The table records more than 400,000 clones, about 90% of them present only once. Trimming removed 1 base at V and 9 bases at J, with 16 bases between. This CDR3 is built from 16 residues. Germline CDR1 reads SGHTA; CDR2 reads FQGNSA. Notes on this clone: The antigen is undetermined.

Treatment in this sample: around 19 received Ad26.COV2.S at low or high dose, single or two shots; about 5 received placebo; per-sample allocation not given. Specimen acquisition occurred on day 63 following the initial vaccine or placebo injection. An Ad26 vector was used to express Wuhan-strain SARS-CoV-2 spike as the vaccine. This clonotype was sampled from a person aged 18-60 years who received the Ad26.COV2.S COVID-19 vaccine or a placebo. The rearrangement links TRBV7-2 to TRBJ1-6; D is undetermined. Sequenced material: peripheral blood, taken in a trial of Ad26.COV2.S vaccine versus placebo. CDR3 sequence: CASSLGSPPGGSPLHF. The CDR3 region has the DNA TGTGCCAGCAGCTTAGGGTCCCCTCCGGGTGGTTCACCCCTCCACTTT.